A selection of T cell receptor beta chains follows, all from one sample in a study of blood T cells in healthy people across ages. TCRdb redid the calling of the 5' RACE reads with MiXCR, one entry per CDR3 protein. The sample consists of under 800,000 distinct CDR3 sequences, approximately 21% of them appearing once. Sequencing was carried out using blood. These receptors were obtained from a man aged 65 to 85 in good health. The CDR3 runs from the conserved cysteine through the conserved F or W. The order of the fields is CDR3 length, V gene, J gene, D gene, CDR3 protein. A D gene is named only where the DNA matches it firmly.

>18|TRBV28|TRBJ2-3|.
CASSSRFKNYPATDTQYF
>14|TRBV6-6|TRBJ2-3|TRBD2
CASKLGRETDTQYF
>11|TRBV6-5|TRBJ2-4|.
CASSQGNIQYF
>17|TRBV6-2/TRBV6-3|TRBJ2-1|TRBD2
CASSALAGAGSYNEQFF
>14|TRBV7-6|TRBJ2-5|.
CASSPAEVWETQYF
>18|TRBV20-1|TRBJ2-1|TRBD2
CSATKTGLAGTSYNEQFF
>14|TRBV7-2|TRBJ2-7|TRBD1
CASSSDRYSYEQYF
>15|TRBV5-1|TRBJ2-5|.
CASSFAGGPQETQYF
>13|TRBV7-9|TRBJ2-1|TRBD2
CASREAPYNEQFF
>13|TRBV29-1|TRBJ2-1|.
CSSELVRYNEQFF
>15|TRBV7-2|TRBJ1-3|.
CASSLGAGIGNTIYF
>11|TRBV25-1|TRBJ1-2|.
CASGGNYGYTF
>11|TRBV6-2/TRBV6-3|TRBJ2-1|.
CAGGRNNEQFF
>15|TRBV12-3/TRBV12-4|TRBJ1-1|.
CASSFGTWQNTEAFF
>16|TRBV28|TRBJ2-2|.
CASSLYNMRGTGELFF
>15|TRBV20-1|TRBJ2-2|TRBD1
CSALGQGEGTGELFF
>13|TRBV29-1|TRBJ1-2|.
CSVETDVNYGYTF
>16|TRBV2|TRBJ1-6|TRBD1
CASSEAGTGGLSPLHF
>13|TRBV9|.|TRBD2
CASASGSENEQFF
>12|TRBV20-1|TRBJ1-2|.
CSARDSGAGYTF
>14|TRBV25-1|TRBJ2-5|.
CASSEDFYQETQYF
>15|TRBV27|TRBJ1-1|.
CASSSKGLWDTEAFF
>15|TRBV12-5|TRBJ2-1|TRBD2
CASGLGTRDYNEQFF
>16|TRBV18|TRBJ2-2|.
CASSPSSPANTGELFF
>15|TRBV7-2|TRBJ2-3|.
CASSPSSLSGDTQYF
>15|TRBV6-5|TRBJ2-3|.
CASSYSRGGTDTQYF
>16|TRBV19|TRBJ2-5|TRBD2
CASSKTSGTLQETQYF